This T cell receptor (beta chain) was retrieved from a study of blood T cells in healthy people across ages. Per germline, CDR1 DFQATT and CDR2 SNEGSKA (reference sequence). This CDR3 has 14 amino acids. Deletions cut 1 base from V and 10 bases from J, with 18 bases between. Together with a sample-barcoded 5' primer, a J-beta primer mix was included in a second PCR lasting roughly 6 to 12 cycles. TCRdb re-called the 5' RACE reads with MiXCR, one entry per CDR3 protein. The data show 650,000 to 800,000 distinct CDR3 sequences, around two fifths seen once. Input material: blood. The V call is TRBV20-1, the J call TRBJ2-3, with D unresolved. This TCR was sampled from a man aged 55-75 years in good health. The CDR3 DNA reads TGCAGTGCTAGAGTCTCGTCAGGCTCAAAAGCGCAGTATTTT. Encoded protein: CSARVSSGSKAQYF.